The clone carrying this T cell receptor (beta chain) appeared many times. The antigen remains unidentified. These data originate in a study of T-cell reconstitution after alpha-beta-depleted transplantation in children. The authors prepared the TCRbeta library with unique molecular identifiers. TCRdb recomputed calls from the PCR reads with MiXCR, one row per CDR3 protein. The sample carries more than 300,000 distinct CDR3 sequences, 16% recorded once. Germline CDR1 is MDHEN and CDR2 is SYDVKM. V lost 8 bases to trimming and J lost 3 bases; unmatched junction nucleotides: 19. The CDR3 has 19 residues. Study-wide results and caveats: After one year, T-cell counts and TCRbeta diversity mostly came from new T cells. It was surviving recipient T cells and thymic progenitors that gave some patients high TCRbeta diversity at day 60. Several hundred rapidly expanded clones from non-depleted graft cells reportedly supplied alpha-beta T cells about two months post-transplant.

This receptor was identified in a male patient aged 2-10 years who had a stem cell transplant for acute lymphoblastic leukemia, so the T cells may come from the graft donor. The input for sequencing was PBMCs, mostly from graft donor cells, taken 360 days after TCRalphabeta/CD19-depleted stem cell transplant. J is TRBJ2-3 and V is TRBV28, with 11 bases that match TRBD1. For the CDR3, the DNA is TGTGCCAGCCTGAGGACAGGGGGCCCACTTCTAACAGTGACAGATACGCAGTATTTT. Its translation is CASLRTGGPLLTVTDTQYF.